This entry describes one TCR beta chain. This sample stems from a study of blood T cell repertoires in COVID-19. Turning to the study itself: Samples representing acute and convalescent COVID-19 were sourced from the United States, Italy and Spain. PBMCs, B-cell-depleted T cells, or T cells provided the cDNA or gDNA that made up the material.

Methods used by the authors: For nucleated cells, counts were estimated from reference gene primer amplification. Some clones are missing from TCRdb's copy, which holds only in-frame ones; the method was immunoSEQ multiplex PCR. The V and J calls and clone size were taken over from that table, and D and trimming were inferred from the DNA. The sample has around 220,000 clones, roughly nine tenths seen once. CDR3 length equals 14 residues. The germline CDR1 and CDR2 sequences are MDHEN and SYDVKM. Trimming pared 3 bases from V and 7 bases from J, leaving 12 bases between. The chain employs TRBV28 and TRBJ1-4, with D unresolved. The receptor was derived from a man in his forties with active or convalescent COVID-19. Sample: peripheral blood. CDR3 in amino acids: CASSFGSTGEKLFF. In DNA form, the CDR3 reads TGTGCCAGCAGTTTCGGGTCCACTGGTGAAAAACTGTTTTTT.